Here is one T cell receptor beta chain with its context. Antigen: not known. CDR1 is SGHRS and CDR2 is YFSETQ in the germline V gene. This CDR3 comprises 13 residues. The record originates from a study of cytomegalovirus exposure and HLA in healthy donors. General study findings and limits: Later findings reportedly placed an Asian-associated ancestry cluster below the approximately 630-donor mean for N-insertions.

PCR was performed using 60 Vbeta and 13 Jbeta primers. Some clones are missing from TCRdb's copy, which holds only in-frame ones; the method was immunoSEQ multiplex PCR. The sample carries 150,000 to 200,000 clones, 81% recorded once. The rearrangement uses TRBV5-1 and TRBJ1-6, with D unclear. The sample was PBMCs. The origin of this receptor is a man in his forties or fifties in good health and CMV-seropositive. The CDR3 spells CPLGAGGNSPLHF. In DNA, the CDR3 is TGCCCCCTAGGTGCAGGAGGGAATTCACCCCTCCACTTT. Full variable domain (remainder filled in from reference TRBV5-1 and TRBJ1-6): KAGVTQTPRYLIKTRGQQVTLSCSPISGHRSVSWYQQTPGQGLQFLFEYFSETQRNKGNFPGRFSGRQFSNSRSEMNVSTLELGDSALYLCPLGAGGNSPLHFGNGTRLTVT.